These 24 T cell receptor beta chains came from one sample sequenced in a study of T cell repertoires in cytomegalovirus infection. These TCRs' antigens remain unknown. TCRdb ran MiXCR on the reads and lists one entry per CDR3 protein. The repertoire holds a few hundred thousand distinct CDR3 sequences, with approximately 40% as singletons. The sample in question was cultured PBMCs, obtained from culture after CMV antigen stimulation. These receptors all come from a human donor in good health (CMV status not recorded). Some clones in this sample may be carry-over from other donors' samples.

The chain recombines TRBV6-1 with TRBJ2-7, with a possible D match to TRBD1 (5 bases). This CDR3 contains 14 residues. V was pared by 7 bases and J by 5 bases, with 18 bases between. Germline V gene lookup returns CDR1 MNHNS and CDR2 SASEGT. CDR3 bases: TGTGCCAGCAAGTTTGGGCAGGGCTTCAACGAGCAGTACTTC. It specifies CASKFGQGFNEQYF.

The V gene is TRBV7-9, the J gene TRBJ2-3; 7 nucleotides line up with TRBD1. Germline values: CDR1 SEHNR, CDR2 FQNEAQ (reference sequence). Losses at the gene ends were 5 bases for V and 8 bases for J; bases not matched to a gene: 10. The CDR3 loop spans 14 amino acids. CDR3 sequence reads: CASSPRQGLSTQYF. In nucleotides, the CDR3 is TGTGCCAGCAGCCCTAGACAGGGTCTAAGTACGCAGTATTTT.

V gene TRBV20-1 combines with J gene TRBJ2-1; D is tentatively TRBD1 or TRBD2 (5 bases each). The CDR3 length is 14 residues. Germline lookup yields CDR1 DFQATT and CDR2 SNEGSKA (reference sequence). Trimming took off 3 bases at V and 7 bases at J, with 16 bases between the two ends. The CDR3, as DNA: TGCAGTGCTAGGGGGACCGCAGGGTGGAATGAGCAGTTCTTC. This translates into CSARGTAGWNEQFF.

The rearrangement links TRBV6-5 to TRBJ2-1, with 8 bases lining up with TRBD2. V lost 2 bases and J lost 6; bases outside the gene matches: 6. Per the germline V gene, CDR1 is MNHEY and CDR2 is SVGAGI. The CDR3 is 15 amino acids. CDR3 amino acids: CASSYGSGGVNEQFF. The CDR3 DNA is TGTGCCAGCAGTTACGGGAGCGGGGGCGTCAATGAGCAGTTCTTC.

The J gene is TRBJ2-3, the V gene TRBV11-1; TRBD2 agrees at 8 bases. Unmatched junction bases numbered 8, after V lost 3 bases and J lost 6 bases. CDR3 size: 15 residues. From germline, CDR1 is SGHAT and CDR2 FQDESV (reference sequence). The CDR3 region is CASSFRATGGDTQYF. The CDR3 DNA reads as TGTGCCAGCAGCTTTCGGGCAACGGGGGGGGATACGCAGTATTTT.

This clonotype was found a few times. The chain combines TRBV7-8 with TRBJ2-3; D is unresolved. This CDR3 has 14 residues. Trimming removed 4 bases at V and 4 bases at J, with 12 bases between. Per the germline V gene, CDR1 is SGHVS and CDR2 is FQNEAQ. The CDR3 is CASSSYSRADTQYF. CDR3 DNA sequence: TGTGCCAGCAGCTCCTACTCCCGCGCAGATACGCAGTATTTT.

Only a few counts were recorded for this clonotype. CDR3 in DNA: TGTGCCAGCAGAAAGGAGGCAGATACGCAGTATTTT. This sequence encodes CASRKEADTQYF. This chain uses TRBV27 with TRBJ2-3, with a tentative D call TRBD2 (5 bases). This CDR3 region has 12 residues. V lost 6 bases, J lost 4 bases, and 8 bases lay in between. Germline lookup yields CDR1 MNHEY and CDR2 SMNVEV (reference sequence).

This clonotype came up a few times. The rearrangement uses TRBV7-9 and TRBJ2-7, with 14 bases aligning to TRBD2. Trimming took 7 bases from V and 0 from J; bases not matched to a gene: 5. This CDR3 has 16 amino acids. From germline, CDR1 is SEHNR and CDR2 FQNEAQ (reference sequence). For the CDR3, the DNA is TGTGCCAGCACCCAAGGGACTAGCGGGAGCTCCTACGAGCAGTACTTC. It codes for CASTQGTSGSSYEQYF.

The rearrangement links TRBV15 to TRBJ1-4; a possible D gene is TRBD1 (5 bases). Trimming took off 0 bases at V and 7 bases at J, with 12 bases between the two ends. The CDR3 has 15 amino acids. The germline CDR1 and CDR2 sequences are LNHNV and YYDKDF (reference sequence). CDR3 loop: CATSRDRGGVEKLFF. CDR3 bases: TGTGCCACCAGCAGAGATCGGGGGGGGGTTGAAAAACTGTTTTTT. The full variable domain, its missing parts supplied by reference TRBV15 and TRBJ1-4, is DAMVIQNPRYQVTQFGKPVTLSCSQTLNHNVMYWYQQKSSQAPKLLFHYYDKDFNNEADTPDNFQSRRPNTSFCFLDIRSPGLGDTAMYLCATSRDRGGVEKLFFGSGTQLSVL.

This chain uses TRBV7-9 with TRBJ2-1; 8 bases align to TRBD2. The length of the CDR3 is 17 residues. Per the germline V gene, CDR1 is SEHNR and CDR2 is FQNEAQ (reference sequence). V shed 4 bases, J shed 2 bases, and the junction held 10 bases outside the gene matches. The CDR3 protein is CASSSPEGSGAYNEQFF. The CDR3 region has the DNA TGTGCCAGCAGCTCCCCCGAGGGTAGCGGGGCCTACAATGAGCAGTTCTTC.

This clonotype was counted a few times. V usage is TRBV18 and J usage is TRBJ2-3; D remains unclear. The CDR3 is made up of 15 amino acids. The germline gives CDR1 KGHSH, CDR2 LQKENI. With 3 bases removed from V and 0 bases from J, the gap between germline ends came to 10 bases. The chain's CDR3 is CASSPKSRSTDTQYF. CDR3 bases: TGTGCCAGCTCACCCAAGTCCCGAAGCACAGATACGCAGTATTTT.

This clonotype was counted a few times. The chain combines TRBV7-9 with TRBJ1-6; perhaps TRBD1 as D (5 bases). The CDR3 sequence is 15 residues long. V lost 5 bases and J lost 7, with 15 bases in between. Germline assignment: CDR1 SEHNR and CDR2 FQNEAQ (reference sequence). In nucleotides, the CDR3 is TGTGCCAGCAGCCCGCCGGACCGGGGGAATTCACCCCTCCACTTT. This gives the protein CASSPPDRGNSPLHF.

This clonotype was counted a few times. The genes are TRBV7-6 and TRBJ2-7, with a possible D match to TRBD1 (5 bases). Germline V lookup: CDR1 SGHVS, CDR2 FNYEAQ. V lost 3 bases to trimming and J lost 3 bases, with 15 bases between them. The CDR3 is 15 residues long. The CDR3 nucleotides read TGTGCCAGCAGCTTTTCACGACAGACCTACTACGAGCAGTACTTC. Encoded protein: CASSFSRQTYYEQYF.

The CDR3 DNA follows: TGTGCCAGCAGCTTAGCAGCGACCGCCGTGGTACATCAGTATTTT. It yields the protein CASSLAATAVVHQYF. The chain uses TRBV7-2 and TRBJ2-3, with D hard to call. V lost 0 bases, J lost 12 bases, and 19 bases lay in between. This CDR3 comprises 15 residues. Germline-derived CDR1 and CDR2 are SGHTA and FQGNSA.

The genes are TRBV7-8 and TRBJ2-1; 9 bases map to TRBD2. This CDR3 is built from 16 residues. Germline-derived CDR1 and CDR2 are SGHVS and FQNEAQ. The junction had 4 bases not matched to a gene; V was cut back by 1 base and J by 3 bases. As DNA, the CDR3 is TGTGCCAGCAGCTTAGTAGCGGGGGCCCACTACAATGAGCAGTTCTTC. Its translation is CASSLVAGAHYNEQFF.

The chain joins TRBV7-9 to TRBJ2-1; possible D gene TRBD2, 5 bases. Looked up from germline, CDR1 is SEHNR and CDR2 is FQNEAQ (reference sequence). The CDR3 totals 12 residues. V shed 6 bases and J shed 6 bases, with 9 bases lying between them. The CDR3 coding sequence is TGTGCCAGCAGTTTCGGGGTCAATGAGCAGTTCTTC. Residues: CASSFGVNEQFF.

This chain uses TRBV6-8 with TRBJ2-5, with TRBD2 matching 10 bases. Trimming cost V 6 bases and J 0 bases; bases outside gene matches: 7. This CDR3 region has 16 residues. Germline CDR1 is MNHGY and CDR2 is SAAAGT. The CDR3 DNA follows: TGTGCCAGCAGACGTCCGGGACTAGCGTACCAAGAGACCCAGTACTTC. It encodes CASRRPGLAYQETQYF.

The chain carries TRBV7-2 and TRBJ2-1; 9 bases map to TRBD2. V shed 4 bases and J 6 bases; nucleotides not matched to a gene: 13. In germline, CDR1 is SGHTA, CDR2 FQGNSA. The CDR3 has 17 residues. For the CDR3, the DNA is TGTGCCAGCAGCTCAACCCATAGCGGGAGAATCGGCAATGAGCAGTTCTTC. Its translation is CASSSTHSGRIGNEQFF.

The J gene is TRBJ1-1, the V gene TRBV6-1; D might be TRBD1 (6 bases). This CDR3 has 13 residues. V was shortened by 8 bases and J by 0 bases, with 10 bases between the two germline ends. From germline, CDR1 is MNHNS and CDR2 SASEGT. The CDR3 DNA follows: TGTGCCAGCTGCGGACAGCTGAACACTGAAGCTTTCTTT. Encoded protein: CASCGQLNTEAFF.

The chain joins TRBV28 to TRBJ2-7, with a weak D call TRBD2 (6 bases). The CDR3 is 16 amino acids. Germline V gives CDR1 MDHEN, CDR2 SYDVKM. Deletions cut 0 bases from V and 3 bases from J, with 15 bases between. The CDR3 loop is CASSLWETRDGYEQYF. Written as DNA, the CDR3 is TGTGCCAGCAGTTTATGGGAGACTAGGGATGGCTACGAGCAGTACTTC.

The V call is TRBV19, the J call TRBJ2-1; tentatively, D is TRBD2 (6 bases). Trimming stripped 3 bases from V and 12 bases from J, with 15 bases between. The CDR3 loop spans 13 amino acids. Germline assignment: CDR1 LNHDA and CDR2 SQIVND (reference sequence). The CDR3 nucleotides are TGTGCCAGTAGTATCTCGGCGGGGACGACGCAGTTCTTC. It yields the protein CASSISAGTTQFF.

V is TRBV7-2 and J is TRBJ2-2; D is perhaps TRBD1 or TRBD2 (5 bases each). The germline V and J ends were trimmed by 6 bases and 6 bases, with 20 bases remaining between them. CDR3 length: 16 residues. Germline lookup yields CDR1 SGHTA and CDR2 FQGNSA. The CDR3: CASSSTLVRGAGELFF. CDR3 nucleotides: TGTGCCAGCAGTTCAACCTTGGTGAGGGGCGCCGGGGAGCTGTTTTTT. Supplemented by reference TRBV7-2 and TRBJ2-2, the full variable domain reads GAGVSQSPSNKVTEKGKDVELRCDPISGHTALYWYRQSLGQGLEFLIYFQGNSAPDKSGLPSDRFSAERTGGSVSTLTIQRTQQEDSAVYLCASSSTLVRGAGELFFGEGSRLTVL.

This clonotype was detected only once. The genes are TRBV14 and TRBJ2-1; D may be TRBD2 (5 bases). This CDR3 has 16 residues. In germline, CDR1 is SGHDN, CDR2 FVKESK. The germline V and J ends were trimmed by 0 bases and 7 bases, with 16 bases remaining between them. CDR3 in DNA: TGTGCCAGCAGCCAAGAGGCTAGCCGGCGCGTTAATGAGCAGTTCTTC. This encodes CASSQEASRRVNEQFF.

This chain connects TRBV10-1 to TRBJ1-2; perhaps TRBD1 as D (6 bases). This CDR3 spans 14 amino acids. Trimming removed 4 bases at V and 2 bases at J, with 11 bases between. In germline, CDR1 is WNHNN, CDR2 SYGVQD (reference sequence). The CDR3 protein is CASSVGGPNYGYTF. In DNA, the CDR3 is TGCGCCAGCAGTGTGGGGGGCCCCAACTATGGCTACACCTTC.